These T cell receptor beta chains were read from a single sample in a study of blood T cell repertoires in COVID-19. Repertoires were generated with immunoSEQ multiplex PCR, while TCRdb's copy carries only in-frame clones and drops some. Among roughly 160,000 clones listed, 87% were seen once. Sequencing was performed on peripheral blood. These TCRs come from a woman in her seventies with COVID-19, enrolled during active disease. Each CDR3 is given with its conserved first and last residue. Fields, in order: clone size, V gene, D gene, J gene, CDR3 protein, CDR3 DNA. D genes are given only for firm matches. Clone size, where shown, is once, few, many, or a class for clones that have expanded.

clone_size: .; v_call: TRBV19; d_call: .; j_call: TRBJ1-5; cdr3_aa: CASSIAGANQPQHF; cdr3_nt: TGTGCCAGTAGTATAGCAGGGGCCAATCAGCCCCAGCATTTT
clone_size: .; v_call: TRBV7-2; d_call: .; j_call: TRBJ2-1; cdr3_aa: CASSLPQAHYNEQFF; cdr3_nt: TGTGCCAGCAGCTTGCCACAGGCCCACTACAATGAGCAGTTCTTC
clone_size: once; v_call: TRBV5-1; d_call: TRBD1; j_call: TRBJ1-1; cdr3_aa: CASSLRQGRDTEAFF; cdr3_nt: TGCGCCAGCAGCTTAAGACAGGGGAGGGACACTGAAGCTTTCTTT
clone_size: .; v_call: TRBV3-1/TRBV3-2; d_call: TRBD2; j_call: TRBJ2-3; cdr3_aa: CASSQTWTSGGGYTQYF; cdr3_nt: TGTGCCAGCAGCCAAACCTGGACTAGCGGGGGTGGGTATACGCAGTATTTT
clone_size: .; v_call: TRBV10-1; d_call: TRBD1; j_call: TRBJ1-5; cdr3_aa: CASSDGTVNQPQHF; cdr3_nt: TGCGCCAGCAGTGACGGGACAGTCAATCAGCCCCAGCATTTT
clone_size: .; v_call: TRBV28; d_call: TRBD1; j_call: TRBJ2-7; cdr3_aa: CASSPVGTGARGQYF; cdr3_nt: TGTGCCAGCAGCCCGGTGGGGACAGGGGCGCGTGGGCAGTACTTC
clone_size: .; v_call: TRBV7-2; d_call: .; j_call: TRBJ1-1; cdr3_aa: CASSPLGLNTEAFF; cdr3_nt: TGTGCCAGCAGCCCCCTGGGCCTGAACACTGAAGCTTTCTTT
clone_size: .; v_call: TRBV18; d_call: TRBD2; j_call: TRBJ2-7; cdr3_aa: CASSPPLAGVTYEQYF; cdr3_nt: TGTGCCAGCTCACCCCCTTTGGCGGGGGTGACCTACGAGCAGTACTTC
clone_size: .; v_call: TRBV7-9; d_call: .; j_call: TRBJ2-3; cdr3_aa: CASSLVLAQFTDTQYF; cdr3_nt: TGTGCCAGCAGCTTAGTTCTAGCACAGTTCACAGATACGCAGTATTTT
clone_size: .; v_call: TRBV13; d_call: TRBD1; j_call: TRBJ1-1; cdr3_aa: CASSLPTGVNTEAFF; cdr3_nt: TGTGCCAGCAGCTTACCGACAGGGGTCAACACTGAAGCTTTCTTT
clone_size: .; v_call: TRBV5-6; d_call: .; j_call: TRBJ1-5; cdr3_aa: CASSLVNGQPQHF; cdr3_nt: TGTGCCAGCAGCTTGGTAAACGGTCAGCCCCAGCATTTT
clone_size: once; v_call: TRBV29-1; d_call: .; j_call: TRBJ2-3; cdr3_aa: CSVDDGRGLGTDTQYF; cdr3_nt: TGCAGCGTCGACGACGGTCGGGGGTTGGGGACAGATACGCAGTATTTT
clone_size: few; v_call: TRBV4-1; d_call: TRBD2; j_call: TRBJ2-1; cdr3_aa: CASSQAPRSLAGGNYNEQFF; cdr3_nt: TGCGCCAGCAGCCAAGCGCCCCGATCCCTAGCGGGGGGAAACTACAATGAGCAGTTCTTC
clone_size: .; v_call: TRBV18; d_call: TRBD1; j_call: TRBJ2-1; cdr3_aa: CASSPSPGQGAYNEQFF; cdr3_nt: TGTGCCAGCTCACCGTCTCCGGGACAGGGGGCTTACAATGAGCAGTTCTTC
clone_size: few; v_call: TRBV7-6; d_call: TRBD1; j_call: TRBJ1-6; cdr3_aa: CASSLVDRASSYNSPLHF; cdr3_nt: TGTGCCAGCAGCTTAGTCGACAGGGCAAGCTCCTATAATTCACCCCTCCACTTT
clone_size: .; v_call: TRBV7-8; d_call: .; j_call: TRBJ1-4; cdr3_aa: CASSLAGGWDEKLFF; cdr3_nt: TGTGCCAGCAGCTTAGCCGGGGGGTGGGATGAAAAACTGTTTTTT
clone_size: .; v_call: TRBV5-1; d_call: .; j_call: TRBJ1-1; cdr3_aa: CASSLETAFEAFF; cdr3_nt: TGCGCCAGCAGCTTGGAGACAGCCTTTGAAGCTTTCTTT
clone_size: .; v_call: TRBV3-1/TRBV3-2; d_call: TRBD1; j_call: TRBJ2-2; cdr3_aa: CASSHAGTGFRTGELFF; cdr3_nt: TGTGCCAGCAGCCATGCCGGGACAGGGTTTCGGACCGGGGAGCTGTTTTTT
clone_size: .; v_call: TRBV5-1; d_call: .; j_call: TRBJ2-1; cdr3_aa: CASSLESSSYNEQFF; cdr3_nt: TGCGCCAGCAGCTTGGAGTCTAGCTCCTACAATGAGCAGTTCTTC
clone_size: .; v_call: TRBV19; d_call: .; j_call: TRBJ2-7; cdr3_aa: CASRTRDYEQYF; cdr3_nt: TGTGCCAGTAGAACCCGGGACTACGAGCAGTACTTC
clone_size: once; v_call: TRBV7-2; d_call: .; j_call: TRBJ1-1; cdr3_aa: CASSRLTGSAFF; cdr3_nt: TGTGCCAGCAGCCGACTCACGGGATCGGCTTTCTTT
clone_size: .; v_call: TRBV30; d_call: .; j_call: TRBJ1-3; cdr3_aa: CAWSVGDVSGNTIYF; cdr3_nt: TGTGCCTGGAGTGTCGGGGATGTCTCTGGAAACACCATATATTTT
clone_size: .; v_call: TRBV5-1; d_call: TRBD1; j_call: TRBJ1-4; cdr3_aa: CASSSDPTGTTNEKLFF; cdr3_nt: TGCGCCAGCAGCTCAGACCCGACAGGGACAACTAATGAAAAACTGTTTTTT
clone_size: .; v_call: TRBV18; d_call: .; j_call: TRBJ2-7; cdr3_aa: CASSEKADYYEQYF; cdr3_nt: TGTGCCAGCTCAGAGAAGGCGGATTACTACGAGCAGTACTTC
clone_size: .; v_call: TRBV5-4; d_call: .; j_call: TRBJ1-4; cdr3_aa: CASSSNRDGKEKLFF; cdr3_nt: TGTGCCAGCAGCTCAAACAGGGATGGGAAGGAAAAACTGTTTTTT
clone_size: .; v_call: TRBV3-1/TRBV3-2; d_call: .; j_call: TRBJ1-2; cdr3_aa: CASSQDSGRNGYTF; cdr3_nt: TGTGCCAGCAGCCAAGACTCAGGGCGGAATGGCTACACCTTC
clone_size: .; v_call: TRBV7-6; d_call: .; j_call: TRBJ1-1; cdr3_aa: CASSLKQMRMTAPNTEAFF; cdr3_nt: TGTGCCAGCAGCTTGAAACAGATGAGAATGACAGCCCCGAACACTGAAGCTTTCTTT
clone_size: .; v_call: TRBV7-9; d_call: .; j_call: TRBJ2-1; cdr3_aa: CASSLGLVTYNEQFF; cdr3_nt: TGTGCCAGCAGCCTAGGGCTAGTTACCTACAATGAGCAGTTCTTC
clone_size: .; v_call: TRBV15; d_call: .; j_call: TRBJ2-5; cdr3_aa: CATSRGGEVKTQYF; cdr3_nt: TGTGCCACCAGCAGAGGTGGGGAGGTGAAGACCCAGTACTTC
clone_size: once; v_call: TRBV7-9; d_call: TRBD1; j_call: TRBJ2-2; cdr3_aa: CASSLGKGTGTLTGELFF; cdr3_nt: TGTGCCAGCAGCTTAGGAAAAGGGACAGGGACCCTGACCGGGGAGCTGTTTTTT
clone_size: .; v_call: TRBV28; d_call: TRBD2; j_call: TRBJ2-7; cdr3_aa: CASSLLGGADEQYF; cdr3_nt: TGTGCCAGCAGTTTACTCGGGGGGGCGGACGAGCAGTACTTC
clone_size: .; v_call: TRBV6-1; d_call: .; j_call: TRBJ2-7; cdr3_aa: CASSDHGGRRDEQYF; cdr3_nt: TGTGCCAGCAGTGACCACGGGGGGCGACGCGACGAGCAGTACTTC
clone_size: .; v_call: TRBV28; d_call: .; j_call: TRBJ1-5; cdr3_aa: CASSFFARARGGQPQHF; cdr3_nt: TGTGCCAGCAGTTTTTTTGCCCGGGCCAGGGGTGGGCAGCCCCAGCATTTT
clone_size: once; v_call: TRBV9; d_call: .; j_call: TRBJ1-6; cdr3_aa: CASSVAAGDNSPLHF; cdr3_nt: TGTGCCAGCAGCGTAGCGGCAGGGGATAATTCACCCCTCCACTTT
clone_size: .; v_call: TRBV19; d_call: .; j_call: TRBJ2-2; cdr3_aa: CASRITGLTGELFF; cdr3_nt: TGTGCCAGCAGAATCACGGGTCTCACCGGGGAGCTGTTTTTT